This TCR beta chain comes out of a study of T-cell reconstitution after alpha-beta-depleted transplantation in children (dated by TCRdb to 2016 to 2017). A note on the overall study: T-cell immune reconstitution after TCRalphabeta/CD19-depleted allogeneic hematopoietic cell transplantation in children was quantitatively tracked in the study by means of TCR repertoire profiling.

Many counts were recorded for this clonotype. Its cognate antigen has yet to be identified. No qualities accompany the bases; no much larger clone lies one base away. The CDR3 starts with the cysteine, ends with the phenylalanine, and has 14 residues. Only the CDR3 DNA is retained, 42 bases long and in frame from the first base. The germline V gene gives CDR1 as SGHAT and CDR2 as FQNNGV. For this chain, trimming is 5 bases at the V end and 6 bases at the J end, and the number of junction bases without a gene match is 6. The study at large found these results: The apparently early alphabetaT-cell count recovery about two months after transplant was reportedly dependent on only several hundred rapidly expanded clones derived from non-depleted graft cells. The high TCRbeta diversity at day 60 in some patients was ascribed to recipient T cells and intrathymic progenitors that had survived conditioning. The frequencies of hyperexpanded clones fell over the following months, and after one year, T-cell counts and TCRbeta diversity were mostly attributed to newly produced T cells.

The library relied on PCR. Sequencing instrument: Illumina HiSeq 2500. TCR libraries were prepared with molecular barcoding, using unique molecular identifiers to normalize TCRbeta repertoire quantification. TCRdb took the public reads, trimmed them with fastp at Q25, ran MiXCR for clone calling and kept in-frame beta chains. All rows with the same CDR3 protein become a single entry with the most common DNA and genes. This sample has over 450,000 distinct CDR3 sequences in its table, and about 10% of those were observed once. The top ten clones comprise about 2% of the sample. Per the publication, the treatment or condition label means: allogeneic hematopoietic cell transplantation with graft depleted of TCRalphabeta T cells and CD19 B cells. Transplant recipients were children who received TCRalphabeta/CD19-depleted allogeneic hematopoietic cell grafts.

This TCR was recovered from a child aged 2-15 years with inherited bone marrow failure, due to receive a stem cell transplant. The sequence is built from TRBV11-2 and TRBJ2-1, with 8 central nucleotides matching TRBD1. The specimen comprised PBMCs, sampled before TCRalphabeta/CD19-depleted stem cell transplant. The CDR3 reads CASSQGQGVNEQFF. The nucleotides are TGTGCCAGCAGCCAAGGACAGGGAGTCAATGAGCAGTTCTTC.